A single sample gave rise to the 15 T cell receptor beta chains below, sequenced in a study of shared clonotypes between healthy human individuals. Assay: immunoSEQ multiplex PCR; the TCRdb copy retains only in-frame clones and omits some. The sample carries approximately 840,000 clones, about 96% recorded once. CD45RO-negative, CCR7-selected cells formed the naive CD8 fraction, which excluded terminally differentiated effector memory CD45RA+ cells. Specimen: naive CD8+ T cells sorted from blood. Every receptor here comes from a man between 25 and 39 years old in good health.

The chain carries TRBV4-3 and TRBJ1-5, with D perhaps TRBD1 (6 bases). Germline-derived CDR1 and CDR2 are LGHNA and YSLEER. Trimming left V 0 bases short and J 3 bases short, with 21 bases between. CDR3 length: 19 amino acids. CDR3 residues: CASSQEGFRSGVINQPQHF. The DNA of the CDR3 is TGCGCCAGCAGCCAAGAAGGGTTTCGGTCAGGGGTAATCAATCAGCCCCAGCATTTT.

The chain combines TRBV9 with TRBJ1-2, with D perhaps TRBD1 (5 bases). Germline-derived CDR1 and CDR2 are SGDLS and YYNGEE. This CDR3 has 15 amino acids. Trimming cost V 4 bases and J 0 bases, with 13 bases left between them. CDR3 protein: CASSPRDVTNYGYTF. In DNA form, the CDR3 reads TGTGCCAGCAGCCCTAGGGACGTGACTAACTATGGCTACACCTTC.

This clone has only one observation. This chain links TRBV27 with TRBJ2-1, with 7 positions matching TRBD1. Germline V lookup: CDR1 MNHEY, CDR2 SMNVEV (reference sequence). The CDR3 length is 15 residues. The ends lost 8 bases at V and 5 bases at J; junction bases unmatched: 12. For the CDR3, the DNA is TGTGCCAGCGGGATCGACAGGGTCCGCAACAATGAGCAGTTCTTC. It codes for CASGIDRVRNNEQFF.

V usage is TRBV4-3 and J usage is TRBJ2-3; D possibly matches TRBD1 or TRBD2 (5 bases each). Per germline, CDR1 LGHNA and CDR2 YSLEER. CDR3 length: 15 amino acids. V was pared by 3 bases and J by 5 bases, with 15 bases between. Here the CDR3 reads CASSQGPEEGDTQYF. The CDR3 nucleotides are TGCGCCAGCAGCCAGGGACCAGAAGAGGGAGATACGCAGTATTTT.

The CDR3 protein is CASSSTTNEKLFF. CDR3 DNA: TGTGCCAGCAGTTCCACAACTAATGAAAAACTGTTTTTT. The V and J genes are TRBV28 and TRBJ1-4, with D unresolved. The V and J ends lost 4 bases and 0 bases respectively, with 3 bases between them. CDR1 and CDR2 (germline): MDHEN, SYDVKM. The CDR3 totals 13 residues. The full variable domain, its missing parts supplied by reference TRBV28 and TRBJ1-4, is DVKVTQSSRYLVKRTGEKVFLECVQDMDHENMFWYRQDPGLGLRLIYFSYDVKMKEKGDIPEGYSVSREKKERFSLILESASTNQTSMYLCASSSTTNEKLFFGSGTQLSVL.

The chain joins TRBV5-6 to TRBJ2-1; possibly TRBD2 for D (6 bases). Germline V gives CDR1 SGHDT, CDR2 YYEEEE. The CDR3 sequence is 15 residues long. The V end lost 2 bases, the J end lost 5 bases, and 14 bases lay between the germline ends. The chain's CDR3 is CASSFGAGAHNEQFF. The DNA for the CDR3 is TGTGCCAGCAGCTTTGGAGCGGGCGCACACAATGAGCAGTTCTTC.

J is TRBJ2-2 and V is TRBV14; no definite D call. The CDR3 has 14 residues. Deletions cut 5 bases from V and 7 bases from J, with 14 bases between. Germline CDR1 and CDR2: SGHDN and FVKESK. CDR3 region: CASSAWNLHGELFF. The CDR3 DNA follows: TGTGCCAGCAGCGCCTGGAACTTACACGGGGAGCTGTTTTTT.

The chain employs TRBV11-2 and TRBJ2-7, with unresolved D. The CDR3 contains 13 residues. Germline V gene lookup returns CDR1 SGHAT and CDR2 FQNNGV. The germline V and J ends were trimmed by 3 bases and 3 bases, with 9 bases remaining between them. CDR3 loop: CASSLNSVYEQYF. Here the CDR3 DNA reads TGTGCCAGCAGCTTGAACTCTGTCTACGAGCAGTACTTC.

The chain is built from TRBV7-6 and TRBJ2-3; either TRBD1 or TRBD2 may supply D (5 bases each). Germline values: CDR1 SGHVS, CDR2 FNYEAQ. This CDR3 contains 17 residues. The V end lost 5 bases, the J end lost 6 bases, and 24 bases lay between the germline ends. CDR3 sequence (DNA): TGTGCCAGCAGCCCCCCAACGGGGCGAACCCCTTTTGATACGCAGTATTTT. The encoded protein is CASSPPTGRTPFDTQYF.

The chain combines TRBV13 with TRBJ1-1; no firm D call. Per the germline V gene, CDR1 is PRHDT and CDR2 is FYEKMQ (reference sequence). Trimming removed 4 bases at V and 0 bases at J, with 6 bases between. The CDR3 runs to 13 residues. The CDR3 loop reads CASSSGLNTEAFF. The CDR3 bases are TGTGCCAGCAGCTCCGGACTGAACACTGAAGCTTTCTTT.

This sequence joins TRBV4-1 and TRBJ1-2, with D maybe TRBD1 (5 bases). Trimming cost V 0 bases and J 0 bases, with 8 bases left between them. Germline CDR1 and CDR2: MGHRA and YSYEKL. The CDR3 extends over 15 amino acids. CDR3 in amino acids: CASSQDPDTNYGYTF. The CDR3 DNA reads TGCGCCAGCAGCCAAGATCCGGACACTAACTATGGCTACACCTTC.

V usage is TRBV19 and J usage is TRBJ1-2; 7 bases align to TRBD1. CDR3 length: 17 amino acids. Germline V gene sequence: CDR1 LNHDA, CDR2 SQIVND (reference sequence). V trimming: 5 bases; J trimming: 4 bases; junction bases outside the gene matches: 16. CDR3: CASSAEPAGGYFYGYTF. The CDR3 nucleotides read TGTGCCAGTAGTGCGGAGCCCGCAGGGGGTTACTTCTATGGCTACACCTTC. Full variable domain (missing parts from reference TRBV19 and TRBJ1-2): DGGITQSPKYLFRKEGQNVTLSCEQNLNHDAMYWYRQDPGQGLRLIYYSQIVNDFQKGDIAEGYSVSREKKESFPLTVTSAQKNPTAFYLCASSAEPAGGYFYGYTFGSGTRLTVV.

The genes are TRBV15 and TRBJ2-2; 8 positions match TRBD1. The J segment lost 2 bases and the V segment lost 6 bases, leaving 5 bases of the junction unmatched. The CDR3 sequence is 15 residues long. Germline V gene data show CDR1 as LNHNV and CDR2 as YYDKDF (reference sequence). CDR3 in DNA: TGTGCCACCAGTAGGACAGGGCCCAACACCGGGGAGCTGTTTTTT. Amino acid sequence: CATSRTGPNTGELFF.

V is TRBV18 and J is TRBJ1-5; no definite D call. CDR1 and CDR2 from the germline V gene are KGHSH and LQKENI. Deletions cut 0 bases from V and 0 bases from J, with 3 bases between. This CDR3 is built from 14 residues. The CDR3 loop is CASSPPYSNQPQHF. CDR3 sequence (DNA): TGTGCCAGCTCACCACCATATAGCAATCAGCCCCAGCATTTT.

DNA for the CDR3: TGTGCCAGCAGGGAACTAGCGGGACCTAGCTCCTACGAGCAGTACTTC. Translation gives CASRELAGPSSYEQYF. The chain carries TRBV27 and TRBJ2-7; 10 bases map to TRBD2. Germline CDR1 and CDR2: MNHEY and SMNVEV (reference sequence). There are 16 residues in the CDR3. V lost 6 bases to trimming and J lost 0 bases; unmatched junction nucleotides: 8.